This T cell receptor beta chain emerged from a study of blood T cell repertoires in COVID-19. The germline V gene encodes CDR1 SNHLY and CDR2 FYNNEI. The CDR3 spans 14 residues. The V end lost 1 base, the J end lost 6 bases, and 10 bases lay between the germline ends. Libraries were prepared by immunoSEQ multiplex PCR; TCRdb keeps only in-frame clonotypes and omits some of them. The data hold over 150,000 clones, with about 88% observed a single time. The chain uses TRBV2 and TRBJ2-1; TRBD2 might be the D (5 bases). The sequencing input was PBMCs or T cells enriched from blood (not recorded which). This clonotype was sampled from a woman aged 45-65 years who had recovered from COVID-19. CDR3 nucleotides: TGTGCCAGCAGTGAAGAGGGAGTTGGCAATGAGCAGTTCTTC. Translated: CASSEEGVGNEQFF.